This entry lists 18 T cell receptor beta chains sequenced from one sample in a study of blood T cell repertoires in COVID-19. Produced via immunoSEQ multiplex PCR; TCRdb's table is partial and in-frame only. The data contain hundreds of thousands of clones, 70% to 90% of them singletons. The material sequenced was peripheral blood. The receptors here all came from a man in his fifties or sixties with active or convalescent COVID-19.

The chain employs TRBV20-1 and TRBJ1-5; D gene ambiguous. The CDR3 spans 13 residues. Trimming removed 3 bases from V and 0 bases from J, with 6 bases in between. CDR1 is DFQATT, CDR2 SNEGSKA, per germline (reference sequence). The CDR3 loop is CSASVYSNQPQHF. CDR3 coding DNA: TGCAGTGCTAGTGTATATAGCAATCAGCCCCAGCATTTT.

The CDR3 DNA is TGTGCCAGTAGTATCTCTCAGACAGGGCAAGAGACCCAGTACTTC. Its protein product is CASSISQTGQETQYF. The rearrangement joins TRBV19 to TRBJ2-5, with 7 bases fitting TRBD1. Germline V gives CDR1 LNHDA, CDR2 SQIVND (reference sequence). Germline trimming cut 3 bases from V and 2 bases from J; bases unmatched to any gene: 6. CDR3 length: 15 residues. Complete variable domain (other parts from reference TRBV19 and TRBJ2-5): DGGITQSPKYLFRKEGQNVTLSCEQNLNHDAMYWYRQDPGQGLRLIYYSQIVNDFQKGDIAEGYSVSREKKESFPLTVTSAQKNPTAFYLCASSISQTGQETQYFGPGTRLLVL.

The CDR3 sequence is CASSESRLAGAADTQYF. CDR3 DNA sequence: TGCGCCAGCAGTGAGTCGAGACTAGCGGGAGCCGCAGATACGCAGTATTTT. V and J are TRBV10-2 and TRBJ2-3; 12 bases are shared with TRBD2. Germline values: CDR1 WSHSY, CDR2 SAAADI. This CDR3 region has 17 residues. The V segment lost 0 bases and the J segment 4 bases; nucleotides outside the gene matches: 5.

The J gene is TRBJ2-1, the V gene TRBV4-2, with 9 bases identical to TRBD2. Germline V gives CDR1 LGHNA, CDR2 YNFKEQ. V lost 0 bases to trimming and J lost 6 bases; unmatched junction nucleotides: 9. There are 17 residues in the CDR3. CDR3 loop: CASSQERAGGLANEQFF. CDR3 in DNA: TGTGCCAGCAGCCAAGAAAGGGCGGGAGGGCTAGCCAATGAGCAGTTCTTC.

Here the CDR3 DNA reads TGTGCCAGCAGTTTAGGCGGCGGTAGCACAGATACGCAGTATTTT. Residues: CASSLGGGSTDTQYF. This chain joins TRBV28 and TRBJ2-3; D is unclear. The CDR3 length is 15 residues. Trimming took off 2 bases at V and 0 bases at J, with 9 bases between the two ends. Germline-derived CDR1 and CDR2 are MDHEN and SYDVKM. Using reference TRBV28 and TRBJ2-3 for the parts outside the CDR3, the full variable domain is DVKVTQSSRYLVKRTGEKVFLECVQDMDHENMFWYRQDPGLGLRLIYFSYDVKMKEKGDIPEGYSVSREKKERFSLILESASTNQTSMYLCASSLGGGSTDTQYFGPGTRLTVL.

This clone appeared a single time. CDR3 in DNA: TGTGCCAGCAGTTTCTATGGTAGCGGGAGGGGAGCAGATACGCAGTATTTT. The encoded protein is CASSFYGSGRGADTQYF. The rearrangement uses TRBV27 and TRBJ2-3; 11 nucleotides match TRBD2. Germline-derived CDR1 and CDR2 are MNHEY and SMNVEV (reference sequence). With V trimmed by 3 bases and J by 4 bases, 9 bases remained unmatched. This CDR3 has 17 amino acids.

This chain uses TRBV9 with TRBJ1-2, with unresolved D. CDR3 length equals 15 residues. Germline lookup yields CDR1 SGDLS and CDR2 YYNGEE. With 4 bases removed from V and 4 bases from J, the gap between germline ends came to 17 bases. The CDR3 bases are TGTGCCAGCAGCCCAAGGGCCTTGGAGGCCTATGGCTACACCTTC. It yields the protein CASSPRALEAYGYTF.

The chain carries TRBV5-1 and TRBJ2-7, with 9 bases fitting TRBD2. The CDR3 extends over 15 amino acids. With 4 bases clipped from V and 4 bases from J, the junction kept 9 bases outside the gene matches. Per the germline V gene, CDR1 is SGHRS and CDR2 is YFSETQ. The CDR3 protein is CASSQVAGAGYEQYF. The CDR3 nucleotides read TGCGCCAGCAGCCAAGTAGCGGGAGCAGGGTACGAGCAGTACTTC.

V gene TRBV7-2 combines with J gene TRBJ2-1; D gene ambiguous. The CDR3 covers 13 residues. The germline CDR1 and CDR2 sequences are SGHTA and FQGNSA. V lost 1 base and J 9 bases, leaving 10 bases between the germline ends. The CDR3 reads CASSLVLRSEQFF. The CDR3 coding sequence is TGTGCCAGCAGCTTAGTTTTGAGGAGTGAGCAGTTCTTC.

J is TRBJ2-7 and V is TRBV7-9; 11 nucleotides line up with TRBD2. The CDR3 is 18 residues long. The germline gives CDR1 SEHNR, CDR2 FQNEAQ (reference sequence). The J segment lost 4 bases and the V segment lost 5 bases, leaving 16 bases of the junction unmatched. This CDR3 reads CASSLTTAGLAGGYEQYF. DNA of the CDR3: TGTGCCAGCAGCCTAACTACCGCTGGGCTAGCGGGAGGTTACGAGCAGTACTTC.

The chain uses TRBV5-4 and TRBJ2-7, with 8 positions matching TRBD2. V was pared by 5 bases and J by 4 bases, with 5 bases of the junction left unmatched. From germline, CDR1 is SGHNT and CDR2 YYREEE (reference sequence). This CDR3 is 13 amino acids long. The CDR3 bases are TGTGCCAGCAGGATGAGCGGGAGTTACGAGCAGTACTTC. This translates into CASRMSGSYEQYF.

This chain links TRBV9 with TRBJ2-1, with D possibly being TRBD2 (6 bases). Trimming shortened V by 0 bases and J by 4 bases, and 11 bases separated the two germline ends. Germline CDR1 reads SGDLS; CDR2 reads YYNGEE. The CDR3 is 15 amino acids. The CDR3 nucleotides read TGTGCCAGCAGCGTAGCTCTCGGGACTTACAATGAGCAGTTCTTC. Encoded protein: CASSVALGTYNEQFF.

The chain's CDR3 is CASSQQGTNTEAFF. Here the CDR3 DNA reads TGTGCCAGCAGCCAACAGGGTACAAACACTGAAGCTTTCTTT. V gene TRBV5-4 combines with J gene TRBJ1-1, with D perhaps TRBD1 (6 bases). Germline CDR1 and CDR2: SGHNT and YYREEE (reference sequence). Trimming pared 4 bases from V and 2 bases from J, leaving 12 bases between. The CDR3 loop spans 14 amino acids.

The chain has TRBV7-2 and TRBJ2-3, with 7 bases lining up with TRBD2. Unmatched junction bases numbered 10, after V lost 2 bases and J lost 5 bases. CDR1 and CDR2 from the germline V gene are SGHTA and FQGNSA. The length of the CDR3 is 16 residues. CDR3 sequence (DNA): TGTGCCAGCAGCTTATTGGGGGAGGGCCAGAGAGATACGCAGTATTTT. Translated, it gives CASSLLGEGQRDTQYF.

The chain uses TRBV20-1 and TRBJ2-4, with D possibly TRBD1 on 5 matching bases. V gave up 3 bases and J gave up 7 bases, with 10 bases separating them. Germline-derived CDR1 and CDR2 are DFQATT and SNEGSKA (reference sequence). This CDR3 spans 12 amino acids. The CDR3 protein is CSASQGLNIQYF. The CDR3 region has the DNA TGCAGTGCTAGTCAGGGCTTGAACATTCAGTACTTC.

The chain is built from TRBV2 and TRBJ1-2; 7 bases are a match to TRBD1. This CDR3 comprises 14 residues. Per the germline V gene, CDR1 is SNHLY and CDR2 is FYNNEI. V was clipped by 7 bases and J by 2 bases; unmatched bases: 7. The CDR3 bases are TGTGCCAGCACTAGGGACAGCCTAAACTATGGCTACACCTTC. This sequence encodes CASTRDSLNYGYTF.

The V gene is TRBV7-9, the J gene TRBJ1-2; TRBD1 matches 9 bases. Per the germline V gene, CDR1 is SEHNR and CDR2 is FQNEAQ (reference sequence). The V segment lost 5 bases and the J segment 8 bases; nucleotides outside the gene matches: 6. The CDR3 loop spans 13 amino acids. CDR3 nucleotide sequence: TGTGCCAGCAGCGGGGACAGGGCCCTCGGCTACACCTTC. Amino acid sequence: CASSGDRALGYTF.

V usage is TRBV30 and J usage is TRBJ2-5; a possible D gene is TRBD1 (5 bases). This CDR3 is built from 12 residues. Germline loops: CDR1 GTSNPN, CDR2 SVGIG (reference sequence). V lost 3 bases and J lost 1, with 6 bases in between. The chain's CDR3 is CAWRTAQETQYF. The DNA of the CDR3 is TGTGCCTGGAGGACAGCCCAAGAGACCCAGTACTTC.